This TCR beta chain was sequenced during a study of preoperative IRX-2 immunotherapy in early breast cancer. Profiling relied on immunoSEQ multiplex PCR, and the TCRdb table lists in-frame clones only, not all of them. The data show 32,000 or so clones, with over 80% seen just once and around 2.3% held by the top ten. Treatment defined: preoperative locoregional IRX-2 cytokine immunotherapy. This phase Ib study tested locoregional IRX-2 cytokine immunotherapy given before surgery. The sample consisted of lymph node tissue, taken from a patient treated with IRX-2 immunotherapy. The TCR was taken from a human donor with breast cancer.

CDR3 in DNA: TGCAGCGTTGAACCCTTCGGGCAGTCTAACTATGGCTACACCTTC. Amino acid sequence: CSVEPFGQSNYGYTF. The chain has TRBV29-1 and TRBJ1-2; no clear D. CDR3 length: 15 amino acids. V dropped 2 bases and J dropped 0 bases, with 13 bases sitting between them. Germline lookup yields CDR1 SQVTM and CDR2 ANQGSEA.